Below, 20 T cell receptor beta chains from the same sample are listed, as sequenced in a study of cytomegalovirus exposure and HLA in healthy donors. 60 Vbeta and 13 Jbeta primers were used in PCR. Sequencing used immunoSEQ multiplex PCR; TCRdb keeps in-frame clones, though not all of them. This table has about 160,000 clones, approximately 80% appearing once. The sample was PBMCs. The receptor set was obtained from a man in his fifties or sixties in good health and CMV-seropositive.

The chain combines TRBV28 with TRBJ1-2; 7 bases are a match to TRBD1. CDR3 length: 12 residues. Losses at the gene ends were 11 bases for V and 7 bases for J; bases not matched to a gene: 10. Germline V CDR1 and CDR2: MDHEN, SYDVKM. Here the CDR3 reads CAGEDRLSGYTF. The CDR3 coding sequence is TGTGCCGGGGAGGACAGGCTATCTGGCTACACCTTC.

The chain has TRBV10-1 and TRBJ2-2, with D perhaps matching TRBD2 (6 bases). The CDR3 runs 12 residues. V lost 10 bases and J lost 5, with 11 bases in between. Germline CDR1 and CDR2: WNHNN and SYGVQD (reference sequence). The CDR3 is CATTGRTGELFF. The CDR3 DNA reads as TGCGCCACCACGGGGAGGACCGGGGAGCTGTTTTTT.

CDR3 in DNA: TGTGCCAGCAGCCATATCATCTTGGGCAGAGAGAAAGAGACCCAGTACTTC. Its translation: CASSHIILGREKETQYF. The V and J genes are TRBV16 and TRBJ2-5, with no clear D. The germline V gene encodes CDR1 KGHSY and CDR2 FQNENV. V lost 3 bases and J 3 bases, leaving 20 bases between the germline ends. The CDR3 contains 17 residues. Full variable domain (rest looked up from reference TRBV16 and TRBJ2-5): GEEVAQTPKHLVRGEGQKAKLYCAPIKGHSYVFWYQQVLKNEFKFLISFQNENVFDETGMPKERFSAKCLPNSPCSLEIQATKLEDSAVYFCASSHIILGREKETQYFGPGTRLLVL.

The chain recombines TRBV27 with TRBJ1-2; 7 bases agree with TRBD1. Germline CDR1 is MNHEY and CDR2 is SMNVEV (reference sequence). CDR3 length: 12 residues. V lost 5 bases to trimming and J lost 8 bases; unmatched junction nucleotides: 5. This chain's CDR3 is CASSTGVGGYTF. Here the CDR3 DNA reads TGTGCCAGCAGTACAGGGGTCGGAGGCTACACCTTC.

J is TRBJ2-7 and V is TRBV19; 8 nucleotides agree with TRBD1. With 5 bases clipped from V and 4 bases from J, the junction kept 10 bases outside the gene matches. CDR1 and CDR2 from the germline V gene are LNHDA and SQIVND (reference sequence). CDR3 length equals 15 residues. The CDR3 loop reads CASSPGAGGIYEQYF. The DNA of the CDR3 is TGTGCCAGTAGTCCAGGGGCAGGGGGCATTTACGAGCAGTACTTC.

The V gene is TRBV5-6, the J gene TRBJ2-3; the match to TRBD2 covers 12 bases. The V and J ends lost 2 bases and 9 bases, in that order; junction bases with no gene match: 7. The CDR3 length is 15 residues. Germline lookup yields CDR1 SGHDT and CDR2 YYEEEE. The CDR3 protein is CASSFQGLAGKTQYF. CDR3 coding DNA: TGTGCCAGCAGCTTCCAGGGACTAGCGGGCAAAACGCAGTATTTT.

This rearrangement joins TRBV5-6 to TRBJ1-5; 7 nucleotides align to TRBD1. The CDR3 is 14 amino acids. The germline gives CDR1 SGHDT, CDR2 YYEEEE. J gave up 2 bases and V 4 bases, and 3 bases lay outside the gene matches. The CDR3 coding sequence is TGTGCCAGCAGCAGAGACAGGGGCAATCAGCCCCAGCATTTT. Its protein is CASSRDRGNQPQHF.

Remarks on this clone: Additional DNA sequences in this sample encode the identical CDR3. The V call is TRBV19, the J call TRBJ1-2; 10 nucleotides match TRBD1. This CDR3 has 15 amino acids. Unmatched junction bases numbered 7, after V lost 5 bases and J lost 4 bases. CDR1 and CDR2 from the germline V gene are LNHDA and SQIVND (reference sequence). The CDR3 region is CASSPWDRGLYGYTF. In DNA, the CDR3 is TGTGCCAGTAGTCCGTGGGACAGGGGCCTCTATGGCTACACCTTC.

CDR3 nucleotide sequence: TGTGCCAGCAGTTGGAGGGGGCTAGGCACTGAAGCTTTCTTT. Its protein is CASSWRGLGTEAFF. The chain joins TRBV7-2 to TRBJ1-1; 7 positions match TRBD1. This CDR3 spans 14 amino acids. Losses at the gene ends were 6 bases for V and 4 bases for J; bases not matched to a gene: 8. Germline CDR1 and CDR2: SGHTA and FQGNSA.

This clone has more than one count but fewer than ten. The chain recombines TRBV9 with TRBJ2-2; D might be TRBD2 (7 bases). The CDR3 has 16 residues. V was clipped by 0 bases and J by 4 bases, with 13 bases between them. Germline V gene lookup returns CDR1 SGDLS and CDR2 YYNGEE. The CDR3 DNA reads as TGTGCCAGCAGCGTAGGGGGGGGCGGGACCACCGGGGAGCTGTTTTTT. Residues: CASSVGGGGTTGELFF.

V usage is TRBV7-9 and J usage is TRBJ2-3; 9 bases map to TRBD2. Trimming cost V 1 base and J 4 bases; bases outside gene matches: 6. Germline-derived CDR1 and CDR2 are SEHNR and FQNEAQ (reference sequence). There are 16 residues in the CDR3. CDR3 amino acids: CASSLGGGAEADTQYF. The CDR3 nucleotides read TGTGCCAGCAGCTTAGGCGGGGGGGCCGAGGCAGATACGCAGTATTTT.

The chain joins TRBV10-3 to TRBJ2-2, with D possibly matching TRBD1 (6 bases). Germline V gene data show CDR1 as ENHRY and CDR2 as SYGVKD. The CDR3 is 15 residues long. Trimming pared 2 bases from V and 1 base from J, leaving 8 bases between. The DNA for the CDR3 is TGTGCCATCAGTGAGGGGGGCTTGAACACCGGGGAGCTGTTTTTT. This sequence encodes CAISEGGLNTGELFF.

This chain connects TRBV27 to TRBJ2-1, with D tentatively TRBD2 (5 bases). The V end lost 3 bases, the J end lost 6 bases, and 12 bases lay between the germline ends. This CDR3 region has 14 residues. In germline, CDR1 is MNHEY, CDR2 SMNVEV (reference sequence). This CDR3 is CASSFRGWPNEQFF. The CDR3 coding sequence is TGTGCCAGCAGTTTCCGGGGATGGCCCAATGAGCAGTTCTTC.

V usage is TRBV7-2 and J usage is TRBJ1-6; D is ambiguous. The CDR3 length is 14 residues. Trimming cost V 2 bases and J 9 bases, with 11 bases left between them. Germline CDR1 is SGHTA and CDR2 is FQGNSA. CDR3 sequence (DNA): TGTGCCAGCAGCTTAAGGTCGGGTGGTTCACCCCTCCACTTT. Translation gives CASSLRSGGSPLHF. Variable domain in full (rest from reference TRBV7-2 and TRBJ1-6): GAGVSQSPSNKVTEKGKDVELRCDPISGHTALYWYRQSLGQGLEFLIYFQGNSAPDKSGLPSDRFSAERTGGSVSTLTIQRTQQEDSAVYLCASSLRSGGSPLHFGNGTRLTVT.

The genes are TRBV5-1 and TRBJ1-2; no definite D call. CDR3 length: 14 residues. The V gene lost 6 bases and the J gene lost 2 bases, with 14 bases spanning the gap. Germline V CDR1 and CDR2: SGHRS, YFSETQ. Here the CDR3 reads CASTYSGGNYGYTF. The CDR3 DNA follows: TGCGCCAGCACCTATTCCGGCGGGAACTATGGCTACACCTTC.

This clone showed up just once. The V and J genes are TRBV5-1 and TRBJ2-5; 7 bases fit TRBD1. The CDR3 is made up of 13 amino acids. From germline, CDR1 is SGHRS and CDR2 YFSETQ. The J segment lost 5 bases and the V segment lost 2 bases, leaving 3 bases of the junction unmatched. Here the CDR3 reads CASSLDRDETQYF. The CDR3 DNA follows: TGCGCCAGCAGCTTAGACAGGGATGAGACCCAGTACTTC.

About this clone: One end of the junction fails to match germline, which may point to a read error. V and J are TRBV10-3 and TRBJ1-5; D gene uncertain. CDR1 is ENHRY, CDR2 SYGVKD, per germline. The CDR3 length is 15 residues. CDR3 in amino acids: CASSEVGSQYQPQHF. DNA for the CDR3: TGTGCCAGCAGTGAAGTGGGCAGCCAATACCAGCCCCAGCATTTT.

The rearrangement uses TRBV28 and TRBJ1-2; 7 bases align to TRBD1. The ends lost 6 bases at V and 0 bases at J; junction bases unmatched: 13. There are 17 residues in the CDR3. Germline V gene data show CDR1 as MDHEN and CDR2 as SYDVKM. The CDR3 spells CASSPGTALASNYGYTF. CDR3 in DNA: TGTGCCAGCAGCCCCGGGACAGCTTTAGCTTCTAACTATGGCTACACCTTC.

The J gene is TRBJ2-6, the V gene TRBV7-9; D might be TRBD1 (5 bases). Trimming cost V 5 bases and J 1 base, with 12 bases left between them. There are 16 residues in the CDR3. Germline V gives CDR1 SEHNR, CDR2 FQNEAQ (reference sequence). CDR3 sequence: CASSVPPGSGANVLTF. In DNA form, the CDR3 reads TGTGCCAGCAGCGTCCCACCAGGGTCTGGGGCCAACGTCCTGACTTTC.

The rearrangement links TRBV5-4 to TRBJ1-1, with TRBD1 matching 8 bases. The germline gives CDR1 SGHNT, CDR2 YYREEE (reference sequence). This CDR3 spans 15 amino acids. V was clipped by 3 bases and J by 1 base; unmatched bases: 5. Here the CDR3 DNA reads TGTGCCAGCAGCTCCGCCGGACAGGGGAACACTGAAGCTTTCTTT. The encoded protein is CASSSAGQGNTEAFF.